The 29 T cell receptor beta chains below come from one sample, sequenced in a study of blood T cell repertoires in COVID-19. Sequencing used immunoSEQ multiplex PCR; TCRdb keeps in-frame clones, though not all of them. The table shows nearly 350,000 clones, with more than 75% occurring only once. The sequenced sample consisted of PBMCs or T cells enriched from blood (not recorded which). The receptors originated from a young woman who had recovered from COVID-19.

DNA for the CDR3: TGTGCCAGCAGAGGACTAGCGGGGGATTCTGGGGCCAACGTCCTGACTTTC. Its protein product is CASRGLAGDSGANVLTF. This chain uses TRBV5-4 with TRBJ2-6, with 13 nucleotides matching TRBD2. Trimming at V came to 5 bases and at J to 1 base, leaving 3 bases not matched to a gene. This CDR3 is built from 17 residues. CDR1 is SGHNT and CDR2 is YYREEE in the germline V gene (reference sequence).

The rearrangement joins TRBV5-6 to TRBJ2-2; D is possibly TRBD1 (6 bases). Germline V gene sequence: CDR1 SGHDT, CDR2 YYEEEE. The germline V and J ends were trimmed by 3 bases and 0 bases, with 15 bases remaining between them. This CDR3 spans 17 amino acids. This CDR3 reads CASSSLGATTNTGELFF. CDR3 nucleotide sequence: TGTGCCAGCAGCTCGTTGGGGGCGACAACGAACACCGGGGAGCTGTTTTTT.

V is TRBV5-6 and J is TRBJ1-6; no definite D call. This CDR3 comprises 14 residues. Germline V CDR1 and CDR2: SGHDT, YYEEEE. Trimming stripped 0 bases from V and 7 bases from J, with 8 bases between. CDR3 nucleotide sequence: TGTGCCAGCAGCTTGGGGGGAGAGAATTCACCCCTCCACTTT. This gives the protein CASSLGGENSPLHF.

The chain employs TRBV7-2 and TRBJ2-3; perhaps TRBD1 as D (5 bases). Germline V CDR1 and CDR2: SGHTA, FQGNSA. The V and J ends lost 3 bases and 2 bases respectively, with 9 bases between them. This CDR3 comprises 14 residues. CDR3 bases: TGTGCCAGCAGCTTGTCGACAGCCACAGATACGCAGTATTTT. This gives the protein CASSLSTATDTQYF.

CDR3 amino acids: CSAATAGADSPLHF. Here the CDR3 DNA reads TGCAGCGCCGCCACTGCAGGGGCGGATTCACCCCTCCACTTT. The J gene is TRBJ1-6, the V gene TRBV29-1; TRBD1 might be the D (6 bases). This CDR3 has 14 residues. Germline V gene sequence: CDR1 SQVTM, CDR2 ANQGSEA. V dropped 7 bases and J dropped 8 bases, with 18 bases sitting between them.

The CDR3 here is CASSSRQGVDMGQPQHF. The DNA for the CDR3 is TGTGCCAGCAGCTCGCGACAGGGGGTAGATATGGGGCAGCCCCAGCATTTT. The V call is TRBV3-1 (or the pseudogene TRBV3-2), the J call TRBJ1-5, with 9 bases aligning to TRBD1. Germline V gene lookup returns CDR1 LGHDT and CDR2 YNNKEL (reference sequence). This CDR3 contains 17 residues. The V gene end was trimmed by 5 bases and the J gene end by 7 bases; junction bases not matched to a gene: 15.

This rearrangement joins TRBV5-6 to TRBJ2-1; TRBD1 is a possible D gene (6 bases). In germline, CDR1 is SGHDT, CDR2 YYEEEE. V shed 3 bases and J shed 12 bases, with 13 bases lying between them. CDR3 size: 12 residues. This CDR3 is CASSSYRAPQFF. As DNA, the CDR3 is TGTGCCAGCAGCTCCTACAGGGCCCCGCAGTTCTTC.

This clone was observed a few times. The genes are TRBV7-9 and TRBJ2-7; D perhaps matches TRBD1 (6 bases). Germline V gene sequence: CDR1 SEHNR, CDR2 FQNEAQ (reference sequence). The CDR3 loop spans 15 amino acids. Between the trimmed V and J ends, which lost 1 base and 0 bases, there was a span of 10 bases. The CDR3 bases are TGTGCCAGCAGCTTAGGAGGGGGATCCTCCTACGAGCAGTACTTC. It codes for CASSLGGGSSYEQYF.

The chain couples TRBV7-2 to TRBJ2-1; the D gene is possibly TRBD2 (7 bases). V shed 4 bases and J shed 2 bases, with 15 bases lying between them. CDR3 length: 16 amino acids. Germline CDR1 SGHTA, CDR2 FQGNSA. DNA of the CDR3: TGTGCCAGCAGCTCTCAAATCGGGGGGCCCTACAATGAGCAGTTCTTC. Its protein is CASSSQIGGPYNEQFF.

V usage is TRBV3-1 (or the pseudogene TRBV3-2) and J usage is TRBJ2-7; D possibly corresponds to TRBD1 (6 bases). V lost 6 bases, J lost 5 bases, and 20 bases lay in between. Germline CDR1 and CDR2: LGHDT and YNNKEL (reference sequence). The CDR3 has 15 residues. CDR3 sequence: CASRSRDTLDHEQYF. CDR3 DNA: TGTGCCAGCAGATCACGGGACACCCTGGACCACGAGCAGTACTTC.

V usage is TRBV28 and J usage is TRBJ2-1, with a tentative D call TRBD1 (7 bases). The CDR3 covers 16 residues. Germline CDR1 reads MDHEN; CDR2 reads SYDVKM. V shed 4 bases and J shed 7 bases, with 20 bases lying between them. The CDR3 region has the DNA TGTGCCAGCAGTTCCCACAGGGGACGGGGGAATAATGAGCAGTTCTTC. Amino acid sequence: CASSSHRGRGNNEQFF.

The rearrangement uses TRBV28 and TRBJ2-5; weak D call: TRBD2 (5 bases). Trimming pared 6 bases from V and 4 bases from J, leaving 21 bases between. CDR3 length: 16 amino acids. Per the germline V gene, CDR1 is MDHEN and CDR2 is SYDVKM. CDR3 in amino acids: CASRGSRVGLVETQYF. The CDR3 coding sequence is TGTGCCAGCAGAGGCTCGAGGGTGGGTTTGGTAGAGACCCAGTACTTC.

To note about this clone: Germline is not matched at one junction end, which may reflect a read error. CDR3 sequence reads: CASSIEPRTVGIF. The DNA of the CDR3 is TGTGCCAGTAGTATAGAGCCCCGGACAGTCGGAATCTTC. The J gene is TRBJ2-1, the V gene TRBV19, with a tentative D call TRBD1 (6 bases). CDR3 size: 13 residues. The germline gives CDR1 LNHDA, CDR2 SQIVND (reference sequence).

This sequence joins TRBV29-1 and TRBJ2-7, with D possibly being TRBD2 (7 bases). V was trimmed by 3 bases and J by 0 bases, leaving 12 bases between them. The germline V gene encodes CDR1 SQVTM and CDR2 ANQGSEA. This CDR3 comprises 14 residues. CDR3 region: CSVDKGGSSYEQYF. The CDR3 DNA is TGCAGCGTTGACAAGGGGGGGAGCTCCTACGAGCAGTACTTC.

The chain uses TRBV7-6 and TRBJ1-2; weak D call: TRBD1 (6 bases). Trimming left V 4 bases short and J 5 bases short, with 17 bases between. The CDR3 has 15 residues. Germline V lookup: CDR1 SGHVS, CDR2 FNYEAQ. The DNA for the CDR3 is TGTGCCAGCAGCTACGATCCGGCAGGGGCATATGGCTACACCTTC. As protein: CASSYDPAGAYGYTF.

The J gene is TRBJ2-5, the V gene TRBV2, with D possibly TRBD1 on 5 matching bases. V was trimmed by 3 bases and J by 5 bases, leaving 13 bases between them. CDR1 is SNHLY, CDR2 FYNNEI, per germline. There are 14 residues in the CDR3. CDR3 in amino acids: CASSEEQGMETQYF. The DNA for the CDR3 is TGTGCCAGCAGTGAGGAGCAGGGCATGGAGACCCAGTACTTC.

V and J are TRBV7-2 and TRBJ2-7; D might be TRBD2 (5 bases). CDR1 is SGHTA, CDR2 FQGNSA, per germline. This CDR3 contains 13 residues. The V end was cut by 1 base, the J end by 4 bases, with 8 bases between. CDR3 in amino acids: CASSLGPGYEQYF. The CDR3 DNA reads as TGTGCCAGCAGCTTAGGTCCGGGGTACGAGCAGTACTTC.

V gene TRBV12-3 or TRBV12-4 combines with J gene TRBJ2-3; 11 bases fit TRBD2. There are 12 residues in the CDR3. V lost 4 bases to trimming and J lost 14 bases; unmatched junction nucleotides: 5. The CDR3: CASSSSGGTWYF. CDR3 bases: TGTGCCAGCAGTTCTAGCGGGGGGACGTGGTATTTT.

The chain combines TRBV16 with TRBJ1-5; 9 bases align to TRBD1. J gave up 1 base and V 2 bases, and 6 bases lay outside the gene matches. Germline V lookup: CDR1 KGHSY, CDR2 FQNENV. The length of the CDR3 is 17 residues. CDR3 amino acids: CASSQLRTGVSNQPQHF. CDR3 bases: TGTGCCAGCAGCCAACTCAGGACAGGGGTGAGCAATCAGCCCCAGCATTTT.

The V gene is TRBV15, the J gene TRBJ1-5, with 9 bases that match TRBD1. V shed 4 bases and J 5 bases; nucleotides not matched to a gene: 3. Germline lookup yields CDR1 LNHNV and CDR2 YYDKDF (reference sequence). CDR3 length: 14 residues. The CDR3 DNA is TGTGCCACCAGCAACCGGGACAGGGATCAGCCCCAGCATTTT. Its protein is CATSNRDRDQPQHF.

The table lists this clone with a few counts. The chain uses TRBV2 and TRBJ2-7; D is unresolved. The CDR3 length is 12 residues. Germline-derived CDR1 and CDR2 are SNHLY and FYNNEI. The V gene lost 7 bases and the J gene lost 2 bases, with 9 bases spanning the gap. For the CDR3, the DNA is TGTGCCAGCACCGGTGCTGCCTACGAGCAGTACTTC. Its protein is CASTGAAYEQYF. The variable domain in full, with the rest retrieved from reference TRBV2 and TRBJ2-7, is EPEVTQTPSHQVTQMGQEVILRCVPISNHLYFYWYRQILGQKVEFLVSFYNNEISEKSEIFDDQFSVERPDGSNFTLKIRSTKLEDSAMYFCASTGAAYEQYFGPGTRLTVT.

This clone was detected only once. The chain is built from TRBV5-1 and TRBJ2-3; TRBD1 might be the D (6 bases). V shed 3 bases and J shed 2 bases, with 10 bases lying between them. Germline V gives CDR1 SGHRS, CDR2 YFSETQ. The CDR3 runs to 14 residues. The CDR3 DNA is TGCGCCAGCAGCTCTGGGACATACACAGATACGCAGTATTTT. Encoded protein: CASSSGTYTDTQYF.

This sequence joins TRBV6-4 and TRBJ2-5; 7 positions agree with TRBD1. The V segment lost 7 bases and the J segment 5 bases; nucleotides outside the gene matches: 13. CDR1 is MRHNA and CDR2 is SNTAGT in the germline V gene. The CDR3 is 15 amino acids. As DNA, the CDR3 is TGTGCCAGCAATCCCAAAGGACAGGACGGGGAGACCCAGTACTTC. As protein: CASNPKGQDGETQYF.

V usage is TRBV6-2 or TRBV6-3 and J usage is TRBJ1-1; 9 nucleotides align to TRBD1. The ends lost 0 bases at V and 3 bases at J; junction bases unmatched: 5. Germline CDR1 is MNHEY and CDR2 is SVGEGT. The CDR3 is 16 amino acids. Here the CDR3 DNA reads TGTGCCAGCAGTTACTCTAGGGACAGGGTGTACACTGAAGCTTTCTTT. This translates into CASSYSRDRVYTEAFF.

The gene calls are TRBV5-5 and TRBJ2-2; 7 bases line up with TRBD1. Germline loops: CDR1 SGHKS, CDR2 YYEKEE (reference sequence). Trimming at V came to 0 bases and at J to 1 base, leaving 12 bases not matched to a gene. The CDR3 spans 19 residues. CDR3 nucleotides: TGTGCCAGCAGCTTGGTTCTGGCAGGGGGTTACAAGAACACCGGGGAGCTGTTTTTT. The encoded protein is CASSLVLAGGYKNTGELFF.

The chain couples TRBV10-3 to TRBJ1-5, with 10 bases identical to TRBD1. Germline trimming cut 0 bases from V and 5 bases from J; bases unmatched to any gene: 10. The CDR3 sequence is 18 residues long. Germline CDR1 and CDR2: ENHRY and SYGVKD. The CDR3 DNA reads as TGTGCCATCAGTGAGTCCGGAAGCTCGACAGGGGGCGATCAGCCCCAGCATTTT. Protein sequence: CAISESGSSTGGDQPQHF.

Here the CDR3 DNA reads TGTGCCAGCAGCTTAGTTGCGGGGTCTGATACGCAGTATTTT. It specifies CASSLVAGSDTQYF. The V gene is TRBV7-2, the J gene TRBJ2-3; D is perhaps TRBD2 (6 bases). CDR1 and CDR2 (germline): SGHTA, FQGNSA. This CDR3 has 14 residues. V lost 1 base, J lost 6 bases, and 11 bases lay in between. Looking up the rest from reference TRBV7-2 and TRBJ2-3 gives the full variable domain: GAGVSQSPSNKVTEKGKDVELRCDPISGHTALYWYRQSLGQGLEFLIYFQGNSAPDKSGLPSDRFSAERTGGSVSTLTIQRTQQEDSAVYLCASSLVAGSDTQYFGPGTRLTVL.

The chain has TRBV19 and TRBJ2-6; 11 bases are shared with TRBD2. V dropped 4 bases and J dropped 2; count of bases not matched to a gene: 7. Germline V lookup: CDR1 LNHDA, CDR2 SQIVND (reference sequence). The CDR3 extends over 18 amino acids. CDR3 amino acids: CASSTQTSGVAGANVLTF. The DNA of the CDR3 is TGTGCCAGTAGTACCCAGACTAGCGGGGTCGCTGGGGCCAACGTCCTGACTTTC.

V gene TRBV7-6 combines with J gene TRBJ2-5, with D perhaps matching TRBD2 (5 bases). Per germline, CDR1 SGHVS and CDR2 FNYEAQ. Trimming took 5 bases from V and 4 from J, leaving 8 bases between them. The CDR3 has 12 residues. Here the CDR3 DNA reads TGTGCCAGCAGCCGAGCGGCAGAGACCCAGTACTTC. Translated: CASSRAAETQYF. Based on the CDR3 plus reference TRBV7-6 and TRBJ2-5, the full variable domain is GAGVSQSPRYKVTKRGQDVALRCDPISGHVSLYWYRQALGQGPEFLTYFNYEAQQDKSGLPNDRFSAERPEGSISTLTIQRTEQRDSAMYRCASSRAAETQYFGPGTRLLVL.